This entry features one T cell receptor beta chain sequence. This sample is part of a study of blood T cell repertoires in COVID-19. About the research overall: T cells, B-cell-depleted T cells, or PBMCs supplied cDNA or gDNA.

Clones were sequenced by immunoSEQ multiplex PCR, and TCRdb holds only the in-frame ones, with some missing. This sample has about 190,000 clones, with roughly four fifths found just once. V dropped 6 bases and J dropped 0; count of bases not matched to a gene: 12. Per the germline V gene, CDR1 is MDHEN and CDR2 is SYDVKM. The CDR3 contains 17 residues. The TCR originated in a woman between 50 and 59 years old with acute or convalescent COVID-19. Material for sequencing was peripheral blood. The chain links TRBV28 to TRBJ1-1, with 8 positions matching TRBD1. CDR3 coding DNA: TGTGCCAGCAGCGCTGGACAGGGAGGAACCATGAACACTGAAGCTTTCTTT. It codes for CASSAGQGGTMNTEAFF. Supplemented by reference TRBV28 and TRBJ1-1, the full variable domain reads DVKVTQSSRYLVKRTGEKVFLECVQDMDHENMFWYRQDPGLGLRLIYFSYDVKMKEKGDIPEGYSVSREKKERFSLILESASTNQTSMYLCASSAGQGGTMNTEAFFGQGTRLTVV.